The table lists the clone carrying this T cell receptor (beta chain) with a few counts. Time point indicated: persistent/refractory GD, antithyroid drugs over 5 years with positive TRAb. Following extraction of RNA from PBMCs, that RNA was used to make the TCR library. The record originates from a study of regulatory T cells in long-lasting Graves disease. Germline V gene sequence: CDR1 MNHEY, CDR2 SMNVEV (reference sequence). This CDR3 spans 15 amino acids. V dropped 5 bases and J dropped 4; count of bases not matched to a gene: 5. Building the TCR beta libraries relied on iRepertoire HTBI primers, and CDR3 regions underwent Arm-PCR. TCRdb re-called the multiplex PCR reads through MiXCR, storing one row per CDR3 protein. The sample records approximately 400,000 distinct CDR3 sequences, 20% to 25% being singletons.

V and J are TRBV27 and TRBJ1-3, with 10 bases that match TRBD1. The material sequenced was peripheral blood mononuclear cells (PBMCs), taken when the disease was refractory, from a patient treated with antithyroid drugs. The receptor comes from a middle-aged woman with Graves disease. The CDR3 region has the DNA TGTGCCAGCAGTCCGGACAGGGGGAAAGGAAACACCATATATTTT. Amino acid sequence: CASSPDRGKGNTIYF.